This TCR beta chain was retrieved from a study of a mutant IDH1 vaccine in newly diagnosed glioma. At the level of the study: Patients were pretreated with radiotherapy, temozolomide, or both, mostly both.

The time point denotes: week 11, during vaccination. Topical imiquimod was applied with each vaccine dose, which held 300 ug of mutant IDH1 20-mer peptide. This clone was seen once. Its antigen is currently unknown. This CDR3 contains 15 residues. Germline trimming cut 4 bases from V and 6 bases from J; bases unmatched to any gene: 10. Germline V gene data show CDR1 as MNHEY and CDR2 as SVGAGI. Study conclusions and caveats: Variations in leading peripheral T cell clonotypes appeared to have no connection with pseudoprogression.

Profiling relied on immunoSEQ multiplex PCR, and the TCRdb table lists in-frame clones only, not all of them. The sample includes tens of thousands of clones, about four fifths of them seen just once. The genes are TRBV6-5 and TRBJ1-2, with 8 bases matching TRBD1. Specimen: PBMCs, collected from a glioma patient whose treatment included an IDH1 peptide vaccine. This receptor was obtained from a man younger than 40 with glioma. CDR3 in amino acids: CASSWGQAHQDGYTF. Here the CDR3 DNA reads TGTGCCAGCAGTTGGGGACAGGCTCACCAAGATGGCTACACCTTC.